This record looks at one T cell receptor (beta chain) sequence and its context. The data were obtained in a study of blood T cell repertoires in COVID-19. Study-level information: Acute and convalescent COVID-19 samples came from the United States, Italy and Spain.

Sequencing used immunoSEQ multiplex PCR; TCRdb keeps in-frame clones, though not all of them. The sample has around 270,000 clones; 65% to 85% are singletons. CDR1 MDHEN and CDR2 SYDVKM come from the germline V gene. CDR3 length: 14 residues. V was trimmed by 3 bases and J by 3 bases, leaving 11 bases between them. This clonotype was sampled from a middle-aged woman who had recovered from COVID-19. The J gene is TRBJ1-2, the V gene TRBV28; no reliable D call. The sample comprised peripheral blood. CDR3 amino acids: CASSLRQSDYGYTF. In nucleotides, the CDR3 is TGTGCCAGCAGTTTGCGGCAGTCAGACTATGGCTACACCTTC.